This T cell receptor (beta chain) was sequenced for a study of Graves' ophthalmopathy and Graves' hyperthyroidism. CDR3 length equals 14 residues. Deletions cut 2 bases from V and 8 bases from J, with 14 bases between. This clonotype was counted a few times. CDR3 regions of TCR beta were amplified from RNA transcripts. Second-round multiplex PCR came after a first-round RT-PCR that employed HTBI primers. Via MiXCR, TCRdb re-called the multiplex PCR reads, giving one row per CDR3 protein. The profile shows a few hundred thousand distinct CDR3 sequences, under 45% of them singletons. V is TRBV12-3 or TRBV12-4 and J is TRBJ2-3; D call uncertain. The origin of this receptor is an adult man with Graves' hyperthyroidism. Material for sequencing was peripheral blood or thyroid tissue (not recorded which). As DNA, the CDR3 is TGTGCCAGCAGTTTATCGGGCGTACCGCTTACGCAGTATTTT. Amino acid sequence: CASSLSGVPLTQYF.